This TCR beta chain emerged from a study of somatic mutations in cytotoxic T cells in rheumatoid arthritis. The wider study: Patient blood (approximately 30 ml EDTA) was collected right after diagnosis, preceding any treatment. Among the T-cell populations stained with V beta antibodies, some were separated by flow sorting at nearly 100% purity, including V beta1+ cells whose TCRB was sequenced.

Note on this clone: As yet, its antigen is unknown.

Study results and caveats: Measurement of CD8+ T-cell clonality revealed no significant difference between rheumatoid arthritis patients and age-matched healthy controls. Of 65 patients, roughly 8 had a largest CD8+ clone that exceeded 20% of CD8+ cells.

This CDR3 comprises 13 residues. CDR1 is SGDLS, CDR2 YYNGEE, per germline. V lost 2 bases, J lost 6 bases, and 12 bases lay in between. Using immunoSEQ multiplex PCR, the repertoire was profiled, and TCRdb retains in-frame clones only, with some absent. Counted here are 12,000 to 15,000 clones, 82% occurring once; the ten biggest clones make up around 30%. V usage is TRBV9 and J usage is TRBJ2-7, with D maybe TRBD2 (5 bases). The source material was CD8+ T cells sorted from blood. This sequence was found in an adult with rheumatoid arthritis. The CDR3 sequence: CASSVDLSGEQYF. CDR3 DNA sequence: TGTGCCAGCAGCGTGGACTTGAGCGGCGAGCAGTACTTC.